A selection of T cell receptor beta chains follows, all from one sample in a study of T cell repertoires in aging, cancer and after chemotherapy. One entry per CDR3 protein, called by TCRdb with MiXCR from the multiplex PCR reads. The top ten clones hold about 9% of a sample with roughly 4,600 distinct CDR3 sequences, roughly 20% of them seen once. The sequencing input was blood. The receptors shown here come from a human donor in good health. The donor label of this sample is uncertain. CDR3s include the opening cysteine and the closing phenylalanine or tryptophan. The D gene is left open where the match is weak. Clone size appears in some rows only: once, few, many, or a class for an expanded clone.

v_call: TRBV19; clone_size: medium-sized; d_call: -; j_call: TRBJ1-2; cdr3_aa: CASSIRTEDYGYTF; cdr3_nt: TGTGCCAGTAGTATAAGGACAGAGGACTATGGCTACACCTTC
v_call: TRBV6-4; clone_size: once; d_call: TRBD1; j_call: TRBJ2-7; cdr3_aa: CASSGTGVDEQYF; cdr3_nt: TGTGCCAGCAGCGGGACAGGGGTCGACGAGCAGTACTTC
v_call: TRBV30; clone_size: -; d_call: -; j_call: TRBJ2-2; cdr3_aa: CAWSGQGGQNGELFF; cdr3_nt: TGTGCCTGGAGCGGTCAAGGGGGGCAGAACGGGGAGCTGTTTTTT
v_call: TRBV6-1; clone_size: medium-sized; d_call: TRBD1; j_call: TRBJ1-4; cdr3_aa: CASSTGATNEKLFF; cdr3_nt: TGTGCCAGCAGCACAGGGGCAACTAATGAAAAACTGTTTTTT
v_call: TRBV18; clone_size: medium-sized; d_call: TRBD1; j_call: TRBJ2-7; cdr3_aa: CASSPAPSGQKTYEQYF; cdr3_nt: TGTGCCAGCTCACCAGCCCCTTCGGGACAGAAGACCTACGAGCAGTACTTC
v_call: TRBV18; clone_size: medium-sized; d_call: -; j_call: TRBJ2-3; cdr3_aa: CASSPPRIDTQYF; cdr3_nt: TGTGCCAGCTCCCCGCCGCGAATTGATACGCAGTATTTT
v_call: TRBV19; clone_size: medium-sized; d_call: -; j_call: TRBJ1-6; cdr3_aa: CASSIMVNSPLHF; cdr3_nt: TGTGCCAGTAGTATAATGGTTAATTCACCCCTCCACTTT
v_call: TRBV6-1; clone_size: medium-sized; d_call: TRBD1; j_call: TRBJ2-2; cdr3_aa: CASPATGTGDTGELFF; cdr3_nt: TGTGCCAGCCCGGCGACCGGGACAGGGGACACCGGGGAGCTGTTTTTT
v_call: TRBV18; clone_size: few; d_call: -; j_call: TRBJ2-5; cdr3_aa: CASSPSRSQETQYF; cdr3_nt: TGTGCCAGCTCACCAAGCCGATCGCAAGAGACCCAGTACTTC
v_call: TRBV5-1; clone_size: medium-sized; d_call: -; j_call: TRBJ2-5; cdr3_aa: CASSLASGGAKRETQYF; cdr3_nt: TGCGCCAGCAGCTTGGCTTCGGGCGGTGCGAAAAGGGAGACCCAGTACTTC
v_call: TRBV6-5; clone_size: medium-sized; d_call: -; j_call: TRBJ1-6; cdr3_aa: CASSYGEDGNSPLHF; cdr3_nt: TGTGCCAGCAGTTACGGGGAGGATGGTAATTCACCCCTCCACTTT
v_call: TRBV12-3/TRBV12-4; clone_size: few; d_call: TRBD2; j_call: TRBJ2-2; cdr3_aa: CASSLLSGREFGELFF; cdr3_nt: TGTGCCAGCAGTTTGTTAAGCGGGAGAGAGTTCGGGGAGCTGTTTTTT
v_call: TRBV27; clone_size: -; d_call: TRBD2; j_call: TRBJ2-7; cdr3_aa: CASSFRGSYEQYF; cdr3_nt: TGTGCCAGCAGTTTTCGCGGGAGCTACGAGCAGTACTTC
v_call: TRBV18; clone_size: medium-sized; d_call: -; j_call: TRBJ2-5; cdr3_aa: CASSPSQSTQETQYF; cdr3_nt: TGTGCCAGCTCACCTAGCCAAAGTACCCAAGAGACCCAGTACTTC
v_call: TRBV5-1; clone_size: many; d_call: TRBD1; j_call: TRBJ2-7; cdr3_aa: CASSKGGQGFYEQYF; cdr3_nt: TGCGCCAGCAGCAAAGGGGGACAGGGGTTCTACGAGCAGTACTTC
v_call: TRBV20-1; clone_size: -; d_call: -; j_call: TRBJ1-1; cdr3_aa: CSARIPGDRRTEAFF; cdr3_nt: TGCAGTGCTAGAATTCCGGGCGACAGGAGGACTGAAGCTTTCTTT
v_call: TRBV12-3/TRBV12-4; clone_size: medium-sized; d_call: -; j_call: TRBJ1-2; cdr3_aa: CASSYRGAGYGYTF; cdr3_nt: TGTGCCAGCAGTTATCGGGGGGCGGGCTATGGCTACACCTTC
v_call: TRBV28; clone_size: few; d_call: -; j_call: TRBJ1-5; cdr3_aa: CASITRGFNQPQHF; cdr3_nt: TGTGCCAGCATTACTCGGGGTTTCAATCAGCCCCAGCATTTT
v_call: TRBV7-9; clone_size: medium-sized; d_call: -; j_call: TRBJ2-2; cdr3_aa: CASSLWVVGELFF; cdr3_nt: TGTGCCAGCAGCTTATGGGTCGTCGGGGAGCTGTTTTTT
v_call: TRBV6-2/TRBV6-3; clone_size: medium-sized; d_call: TRBD1; j_call: TRBJ2-7; cdr3_aa: CASGGQALYEQYF; cdr3_nt: TGTGCCAGCGGGGGACAGGCCCTCTACGAGCAGTACTTC
v_call: TRBV7-9; clone_size: few; d_call: TRBD1; j_call: TRBJ2-7; cdr3_aa: CASSPPSGTGEEEQYF; cdr3_nt: TGTGCCAGCAGCCCCCCCTCCGGGACAGGGGAGGAGGAGCAGTACTTC
v_call: TRBV10-3; clone_size: medium-sized; d_call: -; j_call: TRBJ1-5; cdr3_aa: CAISEDLGTQPQHF; cdr3_nt: TGTGCCATCAGTGAGGATCTGGGGACTCAGCCCCAGCATTTT